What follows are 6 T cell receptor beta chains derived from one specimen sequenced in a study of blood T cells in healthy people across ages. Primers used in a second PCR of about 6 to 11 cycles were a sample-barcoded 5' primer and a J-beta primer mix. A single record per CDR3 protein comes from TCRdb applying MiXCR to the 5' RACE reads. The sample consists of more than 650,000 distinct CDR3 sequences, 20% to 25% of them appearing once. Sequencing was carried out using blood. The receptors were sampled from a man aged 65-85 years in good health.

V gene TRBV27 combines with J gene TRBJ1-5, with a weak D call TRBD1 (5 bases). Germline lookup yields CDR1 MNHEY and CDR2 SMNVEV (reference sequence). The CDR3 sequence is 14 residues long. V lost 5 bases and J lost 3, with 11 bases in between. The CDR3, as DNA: TGTGCCAGCAGTGTGGGACGGTTCAATCAGCCCCAGCATTTT. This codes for CASSVGRFNQPQHF.

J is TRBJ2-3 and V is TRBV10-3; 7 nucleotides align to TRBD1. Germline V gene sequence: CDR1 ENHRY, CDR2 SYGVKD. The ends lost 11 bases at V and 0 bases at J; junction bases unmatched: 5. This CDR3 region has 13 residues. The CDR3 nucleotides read TGTGCCTTAGGGACAGAGAGCACAGATACGCAGTATTTT. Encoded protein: CALGTESTDTQYF.

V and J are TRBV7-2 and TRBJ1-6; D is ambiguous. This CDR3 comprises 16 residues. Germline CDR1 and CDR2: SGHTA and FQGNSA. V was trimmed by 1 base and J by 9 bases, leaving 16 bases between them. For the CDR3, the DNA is TGTGCCAGCAGCTTAGAAGGTGTAGACCTTGGTTCACCCCTCCACTTT. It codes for CASSLEGVDLGSPLHF.

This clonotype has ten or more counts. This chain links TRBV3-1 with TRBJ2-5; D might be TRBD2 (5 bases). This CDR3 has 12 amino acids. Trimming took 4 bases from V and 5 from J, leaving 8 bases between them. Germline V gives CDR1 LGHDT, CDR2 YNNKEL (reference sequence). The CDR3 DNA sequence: TGTGCCAGCAGCCGGACGGGGGAGACCCAGTACTTC. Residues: CASSRTGETQYF.

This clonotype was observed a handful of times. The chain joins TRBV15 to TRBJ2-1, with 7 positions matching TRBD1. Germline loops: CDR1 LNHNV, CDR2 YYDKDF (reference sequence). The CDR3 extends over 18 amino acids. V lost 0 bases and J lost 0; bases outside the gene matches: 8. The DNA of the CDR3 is TGTGCCACCAGCAGAGATATCGCAGGGGGTCGCTCCTACAATGAGCAGTTCTTC. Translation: CATSRDIAGGRSYNEQFF. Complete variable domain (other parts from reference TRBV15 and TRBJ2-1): DAMVIQNPRYQVTQFGKPVTLSCSQTLNHNVMYWYQQKSSQAPKLLFHYYDKDFNNEADTPDNFQSRRPNTSFCFLDIRSPGLGDTAMYLCATSRDIAGGRSYNEQFFGPGTRLTVL.

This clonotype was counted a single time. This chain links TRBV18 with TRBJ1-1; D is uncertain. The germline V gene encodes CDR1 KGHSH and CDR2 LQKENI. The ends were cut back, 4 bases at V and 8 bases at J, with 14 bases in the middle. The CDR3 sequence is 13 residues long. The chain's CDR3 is CASSQGSEREAFF. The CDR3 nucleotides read TGTGCCAGCTCACAGGGATCTGAAAGGGAAGCTTTCTTT.